This TCR beta chain was found in a study of Ad26.COV2.S vaccination and SARS-CoV-2 variants. Study-level background: Ad26.COV2.S arm of COV1001 included the donor.

Described treatment: some 20 received Ad26.COV2.S at low or high dose, single or two shots; 5 received placebo; per-sample allocation not given. Day 63 following the first vaccine or placebo injection was when the samples were taken. At a Boston site, the person donating was an adult of 18-55 years. Only in-frame clones appear in the TCRdb table, and some are missing; sequencing was by immunoSEQ multiplex PCR. The repertoire has fewer than 500,000 clones, approximately 90% of them found once; the top ten carry 12%. This clonotype originated in a person aged 18-65 years who received the Ad26.COV2.S COVID-19 vaccine or a placebo. The sample here was peripheral blood, taken in a trial of Ad26.COV2.S vaccine versus placebo.

CDR3 in amino acids: CASSPQGLAGGYEQYF. For the CDR3, the DNA is TGTGCCAGCAGTCCTCAAGGACTAGCGGGAGGCTACGAGCAGTACTTC. This rearrangement joins TRBV9 to TRBJ2-7, with TRBD2 identical over 14 bases. Germline-derived CDR1 and CDR2 are SGDLS and YYNGEE. The CDR3 sequence is 16 residues long. V shed 5 bases and J 3 bases; nucleotides not matched to a gene: 7.